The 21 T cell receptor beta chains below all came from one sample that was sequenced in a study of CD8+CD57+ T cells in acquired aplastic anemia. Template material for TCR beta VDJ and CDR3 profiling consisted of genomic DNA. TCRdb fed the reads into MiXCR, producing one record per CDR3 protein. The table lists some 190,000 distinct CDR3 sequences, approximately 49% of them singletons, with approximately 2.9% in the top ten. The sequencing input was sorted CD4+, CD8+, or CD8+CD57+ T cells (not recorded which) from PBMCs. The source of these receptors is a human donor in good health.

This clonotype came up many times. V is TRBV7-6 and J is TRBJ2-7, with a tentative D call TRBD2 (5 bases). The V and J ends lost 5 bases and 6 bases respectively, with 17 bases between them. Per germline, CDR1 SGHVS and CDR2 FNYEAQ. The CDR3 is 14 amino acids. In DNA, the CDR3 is TGTGCCAGCAGCCTCGACGGGAAGAGGGTCGAGCAGTACTTC. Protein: CASSLDGKRVEQYF. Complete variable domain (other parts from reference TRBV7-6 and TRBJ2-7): GAGVSQSPRYKVTKRGQDVALRCDPISGHVSLYWYRQALGQGPEFLTYFNYEAQQDKSGLPNDRFSAERPEGSISTLTIQRTEQRDSAMYRCASSLDGKRVEQYFGPGTRLTVT.

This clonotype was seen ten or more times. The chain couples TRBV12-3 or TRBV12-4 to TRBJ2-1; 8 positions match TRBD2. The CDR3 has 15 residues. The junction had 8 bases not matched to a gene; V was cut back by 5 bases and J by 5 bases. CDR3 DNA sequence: TGTGCCAGCAGTCTTAGCGGAGCGGGGGACAATGAGCAGTTCTTC. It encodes CASSLSGAGDNEQFF.

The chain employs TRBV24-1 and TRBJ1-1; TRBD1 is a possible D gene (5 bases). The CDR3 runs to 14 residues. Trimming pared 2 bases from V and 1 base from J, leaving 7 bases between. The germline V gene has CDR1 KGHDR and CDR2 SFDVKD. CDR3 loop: CATSDSQGNTEAFF. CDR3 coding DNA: TGTGCCACCAGTGATTCTCAGGGGAACACTGAAGCTTTCTTT.

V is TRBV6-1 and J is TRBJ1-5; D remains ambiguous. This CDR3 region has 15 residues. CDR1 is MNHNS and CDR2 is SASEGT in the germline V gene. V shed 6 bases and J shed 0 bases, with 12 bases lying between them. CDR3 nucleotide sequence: TGTGCCAGCAGGACTGAGATAGATAGCAATCAGCCCCAGCATTTT. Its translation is CASRTEIDSNQPQHF.

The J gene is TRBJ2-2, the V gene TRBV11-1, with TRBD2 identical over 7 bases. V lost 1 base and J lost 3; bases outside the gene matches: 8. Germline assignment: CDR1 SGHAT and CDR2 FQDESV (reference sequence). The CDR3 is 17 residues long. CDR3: CASSLEYGGSHTGELFF. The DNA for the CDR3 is TGTGCCAGCAGCTTAGAGTACGGCGGGAGTCACACCGGGGAGCTGTTTTTT.

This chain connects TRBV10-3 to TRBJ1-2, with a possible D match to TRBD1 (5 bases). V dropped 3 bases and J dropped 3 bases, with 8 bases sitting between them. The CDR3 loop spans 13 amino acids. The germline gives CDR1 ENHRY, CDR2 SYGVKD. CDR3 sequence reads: CAISERGDYGYTF. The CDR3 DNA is TGTGCCATCAGTGAAAGGGGTGACTATGGCTACACCTTC.

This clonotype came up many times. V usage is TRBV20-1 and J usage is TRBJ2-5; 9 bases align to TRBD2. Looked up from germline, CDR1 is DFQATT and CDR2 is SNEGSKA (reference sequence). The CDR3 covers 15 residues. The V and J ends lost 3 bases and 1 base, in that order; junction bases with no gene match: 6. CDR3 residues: CSARLGGGGQETQYF. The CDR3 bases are TGCAGTGCTAGGCTGGGCGGGGGGGGCCAAGAGACCCAGTACTTC.

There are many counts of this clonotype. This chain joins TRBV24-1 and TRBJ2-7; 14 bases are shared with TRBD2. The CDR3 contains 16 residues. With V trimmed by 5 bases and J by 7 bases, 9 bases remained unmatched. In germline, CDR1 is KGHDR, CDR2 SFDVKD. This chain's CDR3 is CATSAPGTSGSLEQYF. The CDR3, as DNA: TGTGCCACCAGTGCCCCCGGGACTAGCGGGAGTCTGGAGCAGTACTTC.

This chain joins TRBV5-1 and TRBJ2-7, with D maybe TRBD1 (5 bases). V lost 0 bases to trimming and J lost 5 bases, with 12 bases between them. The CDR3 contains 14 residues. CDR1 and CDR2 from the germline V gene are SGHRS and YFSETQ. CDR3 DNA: TGCGCCAGCAGCTTGGGAGACAGTTCGGACGAGCAGTACTTC. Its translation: CASSLGDSSDEQYF.

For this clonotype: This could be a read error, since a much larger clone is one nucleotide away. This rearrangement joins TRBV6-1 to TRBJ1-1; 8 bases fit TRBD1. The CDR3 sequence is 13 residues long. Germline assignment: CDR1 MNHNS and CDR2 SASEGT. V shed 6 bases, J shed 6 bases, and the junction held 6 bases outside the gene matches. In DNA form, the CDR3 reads TGTGCCAGCAGACAGGGGGTAAGCGCTGAAGCTTTCTTT. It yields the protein CASRQGVSAEAFF.

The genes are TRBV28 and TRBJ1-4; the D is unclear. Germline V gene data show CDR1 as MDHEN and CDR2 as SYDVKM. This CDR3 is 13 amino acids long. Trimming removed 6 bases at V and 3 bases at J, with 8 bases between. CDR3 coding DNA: TGTGCCAGCAGCTTAGGATCTAATGAAAAACTGTTTTTT. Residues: CASSLGSNEKLFF. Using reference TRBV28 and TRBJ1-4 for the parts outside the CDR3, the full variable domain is DVKVTQSSRYLVKRTGEKVFLECVQDMDHENMFWYRQDPGLGLRLIYFSYDVKMKEKGDIPEGYSVSREKKERFSLILESASTNQTSMYLCASSLGSNEKLFFGSGTQLSVL.

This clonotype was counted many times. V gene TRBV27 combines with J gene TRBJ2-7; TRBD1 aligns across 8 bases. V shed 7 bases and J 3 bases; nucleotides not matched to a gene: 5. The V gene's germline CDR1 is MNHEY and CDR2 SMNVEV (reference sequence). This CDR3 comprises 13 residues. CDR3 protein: CASKGQGYYEQYF. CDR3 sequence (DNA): TGTGCCAGCAAAGGACAGGGTTACTACGAGCAGTACTTC.

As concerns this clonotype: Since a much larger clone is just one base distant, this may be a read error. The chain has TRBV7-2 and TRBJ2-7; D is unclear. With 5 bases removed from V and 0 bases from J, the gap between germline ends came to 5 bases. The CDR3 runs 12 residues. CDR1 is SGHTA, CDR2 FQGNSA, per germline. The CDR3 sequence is CASSQYSYEQYF. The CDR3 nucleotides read TGTGCCAGCAGCCAGTACTCCTACGAGCAGTACTTC.

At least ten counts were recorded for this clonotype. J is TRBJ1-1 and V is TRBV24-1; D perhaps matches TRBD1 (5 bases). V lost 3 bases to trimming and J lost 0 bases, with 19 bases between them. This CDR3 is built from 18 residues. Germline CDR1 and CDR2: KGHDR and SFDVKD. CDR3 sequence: CATSDPGTEDSMNTEAFF. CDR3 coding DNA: TGTGCCACCAGTGATCCAGGGACGGAAGATTCCATGAACACTGAAGCTTTCTTT.

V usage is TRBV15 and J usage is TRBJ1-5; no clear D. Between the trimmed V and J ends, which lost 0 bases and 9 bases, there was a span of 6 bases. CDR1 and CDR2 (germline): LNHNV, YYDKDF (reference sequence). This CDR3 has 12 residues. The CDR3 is CATSRDAGPQHF. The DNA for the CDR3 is TGTGCCACCAGCAGAGATGCCGGGCCCCAGCATTTT.

CDR3 sequence reads: CASRGWGDAEAFF. CDR3 bases: TGTGCCAGTAGGGGTTGGGGAGACGCTGAAGCTTTCTTT. V and J are TRBV19 and TRBJ1-1; no firm D call. Germline V gives CDR1 LNHDA, CDR2 SQIVND (reference sequence). Between the trimmed V and J ends, which lost 6 bases and 6 bases, there was a span of 14 bases. This CDR3 region has 13 residues.

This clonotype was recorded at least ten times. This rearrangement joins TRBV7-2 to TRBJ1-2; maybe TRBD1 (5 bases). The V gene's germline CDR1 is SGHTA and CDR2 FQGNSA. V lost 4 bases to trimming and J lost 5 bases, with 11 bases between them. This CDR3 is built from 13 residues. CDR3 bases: TGTGCCAGCAGCTCGAACGGGGCTTATGGCTACACCTTC. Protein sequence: CASSSNGAYGYTF. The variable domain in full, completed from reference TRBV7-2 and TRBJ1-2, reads GAGVSQSPSNKVTEKGKDVELRCDPISGHTALYWYRQSLGQGLEFLIYFQGNSAPDKSGLPSDRFSAERTGGSVSTLTIQRTQQEDSAVYLCASSSNGAYGYTFGSGTRLTVV.

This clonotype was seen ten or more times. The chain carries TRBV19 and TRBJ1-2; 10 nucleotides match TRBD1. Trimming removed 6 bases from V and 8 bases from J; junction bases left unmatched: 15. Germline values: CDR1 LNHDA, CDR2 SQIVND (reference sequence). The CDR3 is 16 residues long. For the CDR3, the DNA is TGTGCCAGTAGCACCCTCGGCTCGGGACAGGGGTTCGGCTACACCTTC. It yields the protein CASSTLGSGQGFGYTF.

The CDR3, as DNA: TGTGCCAGCAGTTACTCATACGGGGTCACGGAAAAACTGTTTTTT. Protein sequence: CASSYSYGVTEKLFF. The chain uses TRBV6-5 and TRBJ1-4; D gene ambiguous. Deletions cut 0 bases from V and 8 bases from J, with 13 bases between. This CDR3 contains 15 residues. From germline, CDR1 is MNHEY and CDR2 SVGAGI.

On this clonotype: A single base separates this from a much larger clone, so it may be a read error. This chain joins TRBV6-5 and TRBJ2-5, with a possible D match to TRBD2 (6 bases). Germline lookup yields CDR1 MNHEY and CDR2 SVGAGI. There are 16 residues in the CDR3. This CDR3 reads CASSYPSGLGQETPYF. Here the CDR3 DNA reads TGTGCCAGCAGTTACCCGAGCGGGTTGGGCCAAGAGACCCCGTACTTC.

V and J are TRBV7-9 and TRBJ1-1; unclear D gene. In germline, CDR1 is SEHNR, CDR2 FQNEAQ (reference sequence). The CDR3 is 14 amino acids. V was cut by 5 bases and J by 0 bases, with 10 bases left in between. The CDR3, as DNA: TGTGCCAGCAGCCGGGATCCCATGAACACTGAAGCTTTCTTT. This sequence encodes CASSRDPMNTEAFF.